This T cell receptor beta chain is drawn from a study of cytomegalovirus exposure and HLA in healthy donors. Amplification used 60 Vbeta primers and 13 Jbeta primers. Assay used: immunoSEQ multiplex PCR; TCRdb lists only in-frame clones, some missing. The data contain more than 120,000 clones, around 82% of them singletons. As for this clone: Antigen: not known. The sample carries other DNA sequences with the same CDR3.

All donors participated as healthy donors of bone marrow. Trimming stripped 2 bases from V and 0 bases from J, with 8 bases between. The CDR3 covers 14 residues. CDR1 MNHEY and CDR2 SMNVEV come from the germline V gene (reference sequence). Study conclusions and caveats: With later analysis, a missense DCLRE1C variant became linked to TCR beta V- and J-gene trimming.

The clonotype originates from a woman aged 40 to 55 in good health and CMV-seropositive. The sample comprised PBMCs. V is TRBV27 and J is TRBJ2-7, with D maybe TRBD2 (6 bases). CDR3 sequence reads: CASSLGGSSYEQYF. The CDR3 bases are TGTGCCAGCAGTTTAGGGGGGAGCTCCTACGAGCAGTACTTC.